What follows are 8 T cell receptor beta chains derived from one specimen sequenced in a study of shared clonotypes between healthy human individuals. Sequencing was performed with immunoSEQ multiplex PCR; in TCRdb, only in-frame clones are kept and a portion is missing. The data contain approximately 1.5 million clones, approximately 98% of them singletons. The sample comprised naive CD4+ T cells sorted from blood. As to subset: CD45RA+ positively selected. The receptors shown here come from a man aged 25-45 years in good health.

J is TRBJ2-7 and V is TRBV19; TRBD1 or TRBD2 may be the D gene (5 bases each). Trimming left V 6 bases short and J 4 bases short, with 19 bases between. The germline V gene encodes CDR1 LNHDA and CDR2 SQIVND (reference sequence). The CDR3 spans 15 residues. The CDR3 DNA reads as TGTGCCAGTAGCAAATCCACGGGACGGAGTTACGAGCAGTACTTC. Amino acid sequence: CASSKSTGRSYEQYF.

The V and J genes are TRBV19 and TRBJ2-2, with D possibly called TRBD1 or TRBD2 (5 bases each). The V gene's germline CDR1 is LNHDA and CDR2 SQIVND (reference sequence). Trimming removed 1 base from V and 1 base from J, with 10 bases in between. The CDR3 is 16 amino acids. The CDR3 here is CASSIVRGQNTGELFF. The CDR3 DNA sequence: TGTGCCAGTAGTATAGTCCGGGGCCAGAACACCGGGGAGCTGTTTTTT.

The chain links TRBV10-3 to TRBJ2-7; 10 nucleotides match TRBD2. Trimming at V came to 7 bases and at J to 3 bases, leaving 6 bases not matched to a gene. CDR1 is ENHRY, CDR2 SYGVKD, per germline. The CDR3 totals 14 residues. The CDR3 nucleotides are TGTGCCATCACCCAGAGCGGGAGGGACTACGAGCAGTACTTC. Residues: CAITQSGRDYEQYF.

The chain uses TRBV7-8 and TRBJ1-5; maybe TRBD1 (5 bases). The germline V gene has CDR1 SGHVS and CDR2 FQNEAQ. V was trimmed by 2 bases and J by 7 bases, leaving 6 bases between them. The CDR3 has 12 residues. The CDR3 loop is CASSLQGQPQHF. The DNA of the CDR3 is TGTGCCAGCAGCTTACAGGGACAGCCCCAGCATTTT.

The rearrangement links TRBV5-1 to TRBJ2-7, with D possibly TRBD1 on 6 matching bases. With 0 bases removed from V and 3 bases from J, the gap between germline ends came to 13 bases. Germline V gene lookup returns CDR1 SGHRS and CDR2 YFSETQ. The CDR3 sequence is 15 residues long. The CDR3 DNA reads TGCGCCAGCAGCTTGGCCAGGGGTAACCTCTACGAGCAGTACTTC. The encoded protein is CASSLARGNLYEQYF.

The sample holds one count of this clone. CDR3 nucleotides: TGTGCCAGCAGTCGCGAAAGGACAGGATCCACCGGGGAGCTGTTTTTT. This encodes CASSRERTGSTGELFF. The chain combines TRBV6-4 with TRBJ2-2, with 7 bases identical to TRBD1. The germline V gene encodes CDR1 MRHNA and CDR2 SNTAGT. The CDR3 is 16 residues long. Trimming took 5 bases from V and 4 from J; bases not matched to a gene: 10.

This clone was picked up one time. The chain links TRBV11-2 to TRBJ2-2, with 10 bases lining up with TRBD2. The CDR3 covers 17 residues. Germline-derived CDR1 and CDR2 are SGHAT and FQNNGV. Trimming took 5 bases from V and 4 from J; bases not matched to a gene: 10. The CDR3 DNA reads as TGTGCCAGCAGCCCCCTCATTCGGACTAGCGGCACCGGGGAGCTGTTTTTT. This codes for CASSPLIRTSGTGELFF.

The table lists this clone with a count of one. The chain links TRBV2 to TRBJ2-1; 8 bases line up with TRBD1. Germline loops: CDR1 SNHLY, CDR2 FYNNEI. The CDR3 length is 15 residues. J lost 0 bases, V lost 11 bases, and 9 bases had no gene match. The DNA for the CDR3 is TGTGCCTCCAGTGACAGGGGAAGCTCCTACAATGAGCAGTTCTTC. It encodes CASSDRGSSYNEQFF.